A single sample gave rise to the 13 T cell receptor beta chains below, sequenced in a study of CD8 T cells in ankylosing spondylitis. General study results and limits: Seven to nine highly homologous variants formed a TCR beta motif that appeared characteristic of ankylosing spondylitis blood.

A single record per CDR3 protein comes from TCRdb applying MiXCR to the 5' RACE reads. The data hold around 890,000 distinct CDR3 sequences, with roughly 12% observed a single time. These TCRs' antigens remain unknown. The sample consisted of blood, either unsorted or a sorted T cell fraction (not recorded which). These TCRs come from a male donor with ankylosing spondylitis.

This clonotype was seen ten or more times. The chain carries TRBV7-2 and TRBJ2-3; 7 bases are shared with TRBD1. The CDR3 is made up of 14 amino acids. Trimming took 5 bases from V and 2 from J; bases not matched to a gene: 4. The germline gives CDR1 SGHTA, CDR2 FQGNSA. The CDR3 DNA sequence: TGTGCCAGCAGCCGGGACAGATACACAGATACGCAGTATTTT. Protein: CASSRDRYTDTQYF.

Ten or more counts support this clonotype. The chain links TRBV12-3 or TRBV12-4 to TRBJ1-5, with D hard to call. The length of the CDR3 is 14 residues. V gave up 3 bases and J gave up 10 bases, with 16 bases separating them. The CDR3 reads CASSLAVTTAPQHF. As DNA, the CDR3 is TGTGCCAGCAGTTTGGCCGTCACTACGGCCCCCCAGCATTTT.

This clonotype appeared a few times. The V and J genes are TRBV5-1 and TRBJ2-1; tentative D call: TRBD1 (5 bases). This CDR3 is 15 amino acids long. The V end was cut by 4 bases, the J end by 1 base, with 12 bases between. From germline, CDR1 is SGHRS and CDR2 YFSETQ. The CDR3 region is CASSHGASSYNEQFF. The CDR3, as DNA: TGCGCCAGCAGCCATGGGGCGTCGTCCTACAATGAGCAGTTCTTC.

The J gene is TRBJ1-2, the V gene TRBV12-3 or TRBV12-4; maybe TRBD1 (6 bases). V lost 5 bases and J 7 bases, leaving 14 bases between the germline ends. The CDR3 is 13 amino acids. As DNA, the CDR3 is TGTGCCAGCAGTATAACAGGGCCCGGTGGCTACACCTTC. Translated, it gives CASSITGPGGYTF.

This clonotype was recorded a few times. V usage is TRBV6-1 and J usage is TRBJ2-3; a weak D match, TRBD2 (6 bases). The germline V gene has CDR1 MNHNS and CDR2 SASEGT. Trimming stripped 10 bases from V and 2 bases from J, with 13 bases between. The CDR3 consists of 13 residues. The chain's CDR3 is CATMGTFTDTQYF. The CDR3, as DNA: TGTGCCACCATGGGGACTTTCACAGATACGCAGTATTTT.

The table lists this clonotype with a few counts. V is TRBV18 and J is TRBJ2-3; TRBD2 matches at 11 bases. The CDR3 sequence is 16 residues long. The V gene's germline CDR1 is KGHSH and CDR2 LQKENI. V lost 3 bases to trimming and J lost 7 bases; unmatched junction nucleotides: 9. The CDR3 protein is CASSPSPGTSGNTQYF. The CDR3 DNA is TGTGCCAGCTCACCCTCCCCCGGGACTAGCGGAAATACGCAGTATTTT.

This clonotype has only a few counts. This chain connects TRBV7-2 to TRBJ1-2; D is undetermined. The CDR3 has 13 amino acids. Germline lookup yields CDR1 SGHTA and CDR2 FQGNSA. V dropped 2 bases and J dropped 7 bases, with 11 bases sitting between them. As DNA, the CDR3 is TGTGCCAGCAGCTTAAATCTACTGATTGGCTACACCTTC. Translation: CASSLNLLIGYTF. Full variable domain (missing parts from reference TRBV7-2 and TRBJ1-2): GAGVSQSPSNKVTEKGKDVELRCDPISGHTALYWYRQSLGQGLEFLIYFQGNSAPDKSGLPSDRFSAERTGGSVSTLTIQRTQQEDSAVYLCASSLNLLIGYTFGSGTRLTVV.

The sample holds a few counts of this clonotype. J is TRBJ1-1 and V is TRBV9; 9 nucleotides align to TRBD1. V lost 0 bases to trimming and J lost 4 bases; unmatched junction nucleotides: 4. Germline CDR1 SGDLS, CDR2 YYNGEE. The CDR3 length is 15 residues. This CDR3 reads CASSVGDRGSTEAFF. In DNA form, the CDR3 reads TGTGCCAGCAGCGTAGGCGACAGGGGGTCCACTGAAGCTTTCTTT.

This rearrangement joins TRBV12-3 or TRBV12-4 to TRBJ1-1, with a possible D match to TRBD1 (5 bases). V was cut by 5 bases and J by 5 bases, with 15 bases left in between. There are 14 residues in the CDR3. The CDR3 is CASSVGPSGTEAFF. The CDR3 nucleotides read TGTGCCAGCAGTGTGGGACCTTCTGGAACTGAAGCTTTCTTT.

This clonotype was detected a few times. This chain joins TRBV10-2 and TRBJ2-7; D is possibly TRBD1 (5 bases). Trimming shortened V by 7 bases and J by 6 bases, and 16 bases separated the two germline ends. Per the germline V gene, CDR1 is WSHSY and CDR2 is SAAADI. The CDR3 runs to 13 residues. The CDR3 loop reads CASMPRAIGEQYF. The CDR3 DNA sequence: TGCGCCAGCATGCCCAGGGCAATAGGCGAGCAGTACTTC.

This clonotype was counted ten times or more. The chain is built from TRBV20-1 and TRBJ2-5; tentatively, D is TRBD1 (5 bases). Trimming stripped 0 bases from V and 8 bases from J, with 10 bases between. The length of the CDR3 is 12 residues. The germline V gene has CDR1 DFQATT and CDR2 SNEGSKA (reference sequence). The CDR3 DNA follows: TGCAGTGCTAGAGAGTGGGGCGGAACCCAGTACTTC. Amino acid sequence: CSAREWGGTQYF.

This clonotype appeared many times. This chain joins TRBV7-9 and TRBJ2-7; unclear D gene. Per the germline V gene, CDR1 is SEHNR and CDR2 is FQNEAQ (reference sequence). Trimming pared 1 base from V and 6 bases from J, leaving 4 bases between. This CDR3 region has 11 residues. The DNA for the CDR3 is TGTGCCAGCAGCTTAGTGTCCGAGCAGTACTTC. It specifies CASSLVSEQYF. Variable domain in full (rest from reference TRBV7-9 and TRBJ2-7): DTGVSQNPRHKITKRGQNVTFRCDPISEHNRLYWYRQTLGQGPEFLTYFQNEAQLEKSRLLSDRFSAERPKGSFSTLEIQRTEQGDSAMYLCASSLVSEQYFGPGTRLTVT.

This clonotype has more than one count but fewer than ten. The gene calls are TRBV20-1 and TRBJ2-3, with TRBD1 matching over 8 bases. This CDR3 spans 13 amino acids. V lost 5 bases and J lost 4; bases outside the gene matches: 5. Germline assignment: CDR1 DFQATT and CDR2 SNEGSKA (reference sequence). CDR3 sequence (DNA): TGCAGTGCTCGGACAGGGTTGGCAGATACGCAGTATTTT. This gives the protein CSARTGLADTQYF.